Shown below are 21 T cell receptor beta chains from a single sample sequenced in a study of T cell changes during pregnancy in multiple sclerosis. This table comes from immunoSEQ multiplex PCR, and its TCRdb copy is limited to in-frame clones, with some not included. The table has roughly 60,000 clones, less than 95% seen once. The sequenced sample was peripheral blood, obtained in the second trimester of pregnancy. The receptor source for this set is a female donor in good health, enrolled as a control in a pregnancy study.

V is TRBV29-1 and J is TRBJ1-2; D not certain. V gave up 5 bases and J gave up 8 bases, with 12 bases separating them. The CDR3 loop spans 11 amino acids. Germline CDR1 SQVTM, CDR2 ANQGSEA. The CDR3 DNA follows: TGCAGCGTTCATTACAGTGGGGGCTACACCTTC. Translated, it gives CSVHYSGGYTF. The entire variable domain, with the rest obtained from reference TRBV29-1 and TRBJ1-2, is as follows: SAVISQKPSRDICQRGTSLTIQCQVDSQVTMMFWYRQQPGQSLTLIATANQGSEATYESGFVIDKFPISRPNLTFSTLTVSNMSPEDSSIYLCSVHYSGGYTFGSGTRLTVV.

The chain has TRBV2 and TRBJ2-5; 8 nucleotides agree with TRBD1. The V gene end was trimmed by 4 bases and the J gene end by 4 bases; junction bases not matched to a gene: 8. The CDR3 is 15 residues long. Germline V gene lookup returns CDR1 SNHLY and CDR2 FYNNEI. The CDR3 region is CASSGDRMYTETQYF. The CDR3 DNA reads TGTGCCAGCAGTGGGGACAGGATGTACACAGAGACCCAGTACTTC. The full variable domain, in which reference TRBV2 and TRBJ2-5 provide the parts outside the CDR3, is EPEVTQTPSHQVTQMGQEVILRCVPISNHLYFYWYRQILGQKVEFLVSFYNNEISEKSEIFDDQFSVERPDGSNFTLKIRSTKLEDSAMYFCASSGDRMYTETQYFGPGTRLLVL.

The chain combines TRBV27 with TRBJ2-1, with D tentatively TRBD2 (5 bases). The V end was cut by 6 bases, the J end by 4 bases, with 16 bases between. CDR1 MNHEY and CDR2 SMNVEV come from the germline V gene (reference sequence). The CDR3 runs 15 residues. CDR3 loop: CASSTDFSTYNEQFF. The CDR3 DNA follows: TGTGCCAGCAGCACGGACTTTTCGACTTACAATGAGCAGTTCTTC.

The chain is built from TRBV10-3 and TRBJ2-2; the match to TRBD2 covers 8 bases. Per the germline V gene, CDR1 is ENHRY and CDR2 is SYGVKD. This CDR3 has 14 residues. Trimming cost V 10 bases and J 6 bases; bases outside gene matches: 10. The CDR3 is CATLGLAHAGELFF. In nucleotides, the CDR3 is TGTGCCACCCTAGGACTAGCCCACGCCGGGGAGCTGTTTTTT.

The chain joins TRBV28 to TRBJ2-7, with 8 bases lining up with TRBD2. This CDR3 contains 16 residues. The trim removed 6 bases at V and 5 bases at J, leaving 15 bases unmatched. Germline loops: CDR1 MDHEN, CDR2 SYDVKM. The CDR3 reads CASSLPTSETPHEQYF. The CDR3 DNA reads TGTGCCAGCAGCCTACCGACTAGCGAGACCCCCCACGAGCAGTACTTC.

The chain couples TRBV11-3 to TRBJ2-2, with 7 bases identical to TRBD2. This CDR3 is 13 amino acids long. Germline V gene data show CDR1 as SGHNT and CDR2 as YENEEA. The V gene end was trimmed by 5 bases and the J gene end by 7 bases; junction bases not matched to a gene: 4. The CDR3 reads CASSRRGVGELFF. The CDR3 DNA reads TGTGCCAGCAGCCGACGGGGGGTCGGGGAGCTGTTTTTT.

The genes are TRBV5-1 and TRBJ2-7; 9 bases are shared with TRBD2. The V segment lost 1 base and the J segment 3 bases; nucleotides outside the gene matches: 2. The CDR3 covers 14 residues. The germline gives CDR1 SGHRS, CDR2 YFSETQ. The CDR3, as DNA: TGCGCCAGCAGCTTGATTAGCGGGAGCTACGAGCAGTACTTC. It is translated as CASSLISGSYEQYF.

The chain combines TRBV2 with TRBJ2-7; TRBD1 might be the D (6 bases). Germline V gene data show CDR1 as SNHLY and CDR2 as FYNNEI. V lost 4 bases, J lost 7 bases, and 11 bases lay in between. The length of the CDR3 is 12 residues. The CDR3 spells CASSVQGWEQYF. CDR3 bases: TGTGCCAGCAGTGTACAGGGTTGGGAGCAGTACTTC.

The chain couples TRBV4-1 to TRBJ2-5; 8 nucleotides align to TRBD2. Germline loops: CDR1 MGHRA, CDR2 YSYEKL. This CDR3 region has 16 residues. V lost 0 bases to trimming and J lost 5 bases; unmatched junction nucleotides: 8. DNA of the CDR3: TGCGCCAGCAGCCAAGACCCCCCAGCGGGAGCGGAGACCCAGTACTTC. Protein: CASSQDPPAGAETQYF.

The CDR3 DNA is TGTGCCAGCATGGCTGGGACTAGCGGGAGCGAGACCCAGTACTTC. Its translation: CASMAGTSGSETQYF. V is TRBV6-1 and J is TRBJ2-5; 14 positions agree with TRBD2. V shed 7 bases and J 5 bases; nucleotides not matched to a gene: 6. The germline CDR1 and CDR2 sequences are MNHNS and SASEGT. The CDR3 length is 15 residues.

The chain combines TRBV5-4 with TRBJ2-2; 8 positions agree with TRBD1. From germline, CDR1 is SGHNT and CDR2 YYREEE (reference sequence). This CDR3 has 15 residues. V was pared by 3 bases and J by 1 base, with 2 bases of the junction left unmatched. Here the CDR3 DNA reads TGTGCCAGCAGCTCCGGGACAGGGAACACCGGGGAGCTGTTTTTT. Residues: CASSSGTGNTGELFF.

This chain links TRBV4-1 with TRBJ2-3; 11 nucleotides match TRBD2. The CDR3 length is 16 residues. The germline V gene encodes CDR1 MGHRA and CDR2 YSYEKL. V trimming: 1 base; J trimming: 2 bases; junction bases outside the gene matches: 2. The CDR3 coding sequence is TGCGCCAGCAGCCAAGGACTAGCGGGATTCACAGATACGCAGTATTTT. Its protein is CASSQGLAGFTDTQYF.

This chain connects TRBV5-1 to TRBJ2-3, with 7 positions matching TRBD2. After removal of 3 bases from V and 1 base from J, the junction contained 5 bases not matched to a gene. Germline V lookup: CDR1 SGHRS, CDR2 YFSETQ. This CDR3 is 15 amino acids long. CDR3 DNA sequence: TGCGCCAGCAGCTCAGGACTAGGGGGCACAGATACGCAGTATTTT. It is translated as CASSSGLGGTDTQYF. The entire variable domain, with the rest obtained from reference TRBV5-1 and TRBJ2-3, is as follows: KAGVTQTPRYLIKTRGQQVTLSCSPISGHRSVSWYQQTPGQGLQFLFEYFSETQRNKGNFPGRFSGRQFSNSRSEMNVSTLELGDSALYLCASSSGLGGTDTQYFGPGTRLTVL.

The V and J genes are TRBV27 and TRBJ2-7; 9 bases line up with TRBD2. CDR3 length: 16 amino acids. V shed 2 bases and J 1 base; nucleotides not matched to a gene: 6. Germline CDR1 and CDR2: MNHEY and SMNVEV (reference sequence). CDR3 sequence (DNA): TGTGCCAGCAGTTTAAATTTAGCGGGGGCTTCCTACGAGCAGTACTTC. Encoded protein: CASSLNLAGASYEQYF.

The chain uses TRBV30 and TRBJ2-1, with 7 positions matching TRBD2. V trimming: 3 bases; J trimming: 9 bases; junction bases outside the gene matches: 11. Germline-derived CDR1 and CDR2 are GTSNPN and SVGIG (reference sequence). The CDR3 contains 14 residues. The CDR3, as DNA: TGTGCCTGGAGCCCCCCTCTGGCGGGAGTTGAGCAGTTCTTC. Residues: CAWSPPLAGVEQFF.

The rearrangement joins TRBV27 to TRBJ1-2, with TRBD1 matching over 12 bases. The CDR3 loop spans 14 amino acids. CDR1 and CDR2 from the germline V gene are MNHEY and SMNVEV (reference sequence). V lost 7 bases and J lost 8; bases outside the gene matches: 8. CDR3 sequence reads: CASKEGQGAWGYTF. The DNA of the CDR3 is TGTGCCAGCAAAGAGGGACAGGGGGCCTGGGGCTACACCTTC.

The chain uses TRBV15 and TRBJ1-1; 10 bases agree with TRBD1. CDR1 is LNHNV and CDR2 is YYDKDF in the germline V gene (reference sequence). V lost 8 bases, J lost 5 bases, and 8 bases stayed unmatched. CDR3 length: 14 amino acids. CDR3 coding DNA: TGTGCCACCGCCCGGGACAGGGGACGGACTGAAGCTTTCTTT. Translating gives CATARDRGRTEAFF.

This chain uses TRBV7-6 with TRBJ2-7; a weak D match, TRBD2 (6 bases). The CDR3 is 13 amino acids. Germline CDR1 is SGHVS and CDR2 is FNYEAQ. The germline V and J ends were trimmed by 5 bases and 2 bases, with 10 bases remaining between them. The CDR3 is CASSPGTPYEQYF. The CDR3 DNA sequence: TGTGCCAGCAGCCCCGGGACTCCCTACGAGCAGTACTTC.

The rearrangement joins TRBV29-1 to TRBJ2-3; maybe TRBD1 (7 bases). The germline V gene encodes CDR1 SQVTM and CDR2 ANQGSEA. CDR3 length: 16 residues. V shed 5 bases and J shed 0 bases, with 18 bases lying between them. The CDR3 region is CSVWGRGDSSTDTQYF. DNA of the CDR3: TGCAGCGTTTGGGGCAGGGGGGACTCTAGCACAGATACGCAGTATTTT.

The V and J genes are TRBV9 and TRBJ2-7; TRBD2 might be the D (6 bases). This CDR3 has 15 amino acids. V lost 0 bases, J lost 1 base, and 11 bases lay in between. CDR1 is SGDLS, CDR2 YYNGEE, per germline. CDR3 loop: CASSVEAGRSYEQYF. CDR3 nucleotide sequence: TGTGCCAGCAGCGTAGAAGCGGGTCGTTCCTACGAGCAGTACTTC.

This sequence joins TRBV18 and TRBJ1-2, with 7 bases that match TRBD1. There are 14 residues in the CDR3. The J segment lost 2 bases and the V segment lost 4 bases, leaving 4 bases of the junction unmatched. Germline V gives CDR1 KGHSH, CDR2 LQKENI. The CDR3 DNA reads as TGTGCCAGCTCACTCGGGGACAGCAACTATGGCTACACCTTC. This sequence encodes CASSLGDSNYGYTF.